Listed below are T cell receptor beta chains from one sample, sequenced in a study of cytomegalovirus exposure and HLA in healthy donors. TCRdb's table, derived via immunoSEQ multiplex PCR, lists solely in-frame clones and lacks some. The sample records 220,000 or so clones, around 90% being singletons. The material sequenced was PBMCs. The receptor source for this set is a woman between 18 and 30 years old in good health and CMV-seropositive. CDR3s include the opening cysteine and the closing phenylalanine or tryptophan. A D gene is named only where the DNA matches it firmly. A row's size may be missing; if present it is once, few, many or a size class.

D,V,length,J,size,DNA,CDR3
TRBD1,TRBV2,14,TRBJ2-7,-,TGTGCCAGCAGGAGGGGACAGGGGAACTACGAGCAGTACTTC,CASRRGQGNYEQYF
TRBD2,TRBV12-5,18,TRBJ2-1,-,TGTGCTAGTGGTTTGATTCTGGACCTACTAGCGGGAGTTGATGAGCAGTTCTTC,CASGLILDLLAGVDEQFF
-,TRBV11-2,14,TRBJ2-7,-,TGTGCCAGCAGTGATAGCGCGAACCTCCTCGAGCAGTACTTC,CASSDSANLLEQYF
TRBD1,TRBV28,13,TRBJ1-2,-,TGTGCCAGCAGTTTAGGGACAGCCTATGGCTACACCTTC,CASSLGTAYGYTF
TRBD1,TRBV29-1,12,TRBJ2-7,-,TGCAGCGCTACAGGGGGAACCTACGAGCAGTACTTC,CSATGGTYEQYF
-,TRBV11-2,17,TRBJ2-7,-,TGTGCCAGCAGCTTAGTCCTCTTACAGGATAGCTCCTACGAGCAGTACTTC,CASSLVLLQDSSYEQYF
TRBD1,TRBV6-1,15,TRBJ2-5,-,TGTGCCAGCAGGAAACCACAGGGGACCCTGGAGACCCAGTACTTC,CASRKPQGTLETQYF
TRBD1,TRBV28,15,TRBJ1-5,-,TGTGCCAGCATTGTGGACAGGGGTCGAAATCAGCCCCAGCATTTT,CASIVDRGRNQPQHF
TRBD2,TRBV10-1,16,TRBJ2-3,-,TGCGCCAGCAGTGACGGACTAGCGGGGAACACAGATACGCAGTATTTT,CASSDGLAGNTDTQYF
TRBD2,TRBV9,19,TRBJ2-7,-,TGTGCCAGCAGCGTAGGGGGACTAGCGGGCAATTCCCCCACCTACGAGCAGTACTTC,CASSVGGLAGNSPTYEQYF
TRBD1,TRBV19,16,TRBJ1-1,-,TGTGCCAGTAGTACCCGGGACAGCCTTATGAACACTGAAGCTTTCTTT,CASSTRDSLMNTEAFF
-,TRBV28,15,TRBJ2-7,-,TGTGCCAGCAGTTTACGCGCGGTCAGTTTGAGCGAGCAGTACTTC,CASSLRAVSLSEQYF
-,TRBV5-4,14,TRBJ2-7,few,TGTGCCAGCAGCTCGCCGCGGGGCTCCTACGAGCAGTACTTC,CASSSPRGSYEQYF